Here is one T cell receptor (beta chain) with its context. The antigen is unknown. Treatment specified: approximately 11-day PBMC culture with coronavirus spike peptide pools or control peptides (ViraFEST assay). Following expansion of antigen-specific T cells with peptide pools, ViraFEST then sequenced TCRs. Germline V gene sequence: CDR1 MDHEN, CDR2 SYDVKM. The CDR3 runs 16 residues. V dropped 3 bases and J dropped 1 base, with 13 bases sitting between them. At the Johns Hopkins FTIC core, DNA taken from cultured CD4+ T cells was sequenced by way of the Oncomine TCR Beta short-read assay. TCRdb ran MiXCR on the PCR reads and lists one entry per CDR3 protein. The repertoire holds 12,000 or so distinct CDR3 sequences, with more than 60% as singletons. These data originate in a study of vaccination and CD4 T cells after COVID-19. In the study overall: The study drew post-COVID samples a median about 100 days after diagnosis (range 35 to 161). The peptides that stimulated the cells were overlapping spike peptides from SARS-CoV-2, HCoV-NL63, HCoV-OC43 and HCoV-229E. Findings and limits, study-wide: The rise in median SARS-CoV-2-reactive clonotypes, from around 19 to 38, was not significant.

The sequenced sample consisted of CD4+ T cells from blood, cultured in vitro. This chain uses TRBV28 with TRBJ1-5; weak D call: TRBD1 (5 bases). This TCR came from a human donor who had recovered from COVID-19. The CDR3 DNA reads as TGTGCCAGCAGTTTCTGGGGGAAAGGGAGCAATCAGCCCCAGCATTTT. Translation: CASSFWGKGSNQPQHF.